This T cell receptor beta chain was recovered during a study of blood T cell repertoires in COVID-19. The overall study: Samples representing acute and convalescent COVID-19 were sourced from the United States, Italy and Spain. Sources were T cells, B-cell-depleted T cells, or PBMCs; the material itself was cDNA or gDNA.

This CDR3 spans 12 amino acids. V was trimmed by 7 bases and J by 2 bases, leaving 8 bases between them. Germline lookup yields CDR1 SEHNR and CDR2 FQNEAQ (reference sequence). Original data processing: Reference gene primer amplification in the assay estimated nucleated cell counts. Here immunoSEQ multiplex PCR was the method, and the copy in TCRdb shows in-frame clones only, minus some. That table is the source of V, J and clone size, and D and trimming were worked out from the DNA. Here the sample spans about 350,000 clones, about nine tenths being singletons. Seattle-derived patients entered the study during active infection and were followed longitudinally.

Sequencing was performed on peripheral blood. This chain joins TRBV7-9 and TRBJ1-1; D is undetermined. This TCR came from a woman in her seventies with COVID-19, enrolled during active disease. Here the CDR3 reads CASNVGNTEAFF. Written as DNA, the CDR3 is TGTGCCAGCAACGTGGGCAACACTGAAGCTTTCTTT.